Following are 32 T cell receptor beta chains from one sample sequenced in a study of blood T cells in healthy people across ages. PCR was performed a second time for about 7 to 12 cycles using a sample-barcoded 5' primer and a J-beta primer mix. MiXCR, applied by TCRdb to the 5' RACE reads, yields one record per CDR3 protein. The profile shows approximately 800,000 distinct CDR3 sequences, about 34% of them singletons. Sequencing input: blood. The origin of the receptors is a man younger than 30 in good health.

V gene TRBV10-3 combines with J gene TRBJ2-2; D is possibly TRBD1 or TRBD2 (6 bases each). Looked up from germline, CDR1 is ENHRY and CDR2 is SYGVKD. The ends were cut back, 10 bases at V and 2 bases at J, with 14 bases in the middle. This CDR3 spans 14 amino acids. As DNA, the CDR3 is TGTGCCACCCAAAGGGGGGCCAACACCGGGGAGCTGTTTTTT. Its translation: CATQRGANTGELFF.

There are a few counts of this clonotype. The J gene is TRBJ1-5, the V gene TRBV7-8; the D gene is possibly TRBD1 (5 bases). V lost 10 bases and J lost 6, with 13 bases in between. Germline V gives CDR1 SGHVS, CDR2 FQNEAQ. The CDR3 runs to 12 residues. The CDR3 coding sequence is TGTGCCACCGGACCGGGGGGTCAGCCCCAGCATTTT. Protein sequence: CATGPGGQPQHF.

The genes are TRBV20-1 and TRBJ2-5; D is unclear. The J call is uncertain, as TRBJ2-7 better fits the DNA end. Germline V gene sequence: CDR1 DFQATT, CDR2 SNEGSKA (reference sequence). The CDR3 spans 15 residues. In DNA form, the CDR3 reads TGCAGTGCCCGAAAAAACCGGTACCGTTTCGGCGAGCAGTACTTC. It translates to CSARKNRYRFGEQYF.

The V gene is TRBV7-9, the J gene TRBJ1-2; D gene ambiguous. Trimming stripped 7 bases from V and 5 bases from J, with 14 bases between. Germline V gives CDR1 SEHNR, CDR2 FQNEAQ (reference sequence). The CDR3 totals 13 residues. The CDR3: CASTLGLGYGYTF. The DNA of the CDR3 is TGTGCCAGCACCCTAGGGCTGGGGTATGGCTACACCTTC.

V is TRBV10-2 and J is TRBJ2-6, with D uncertain. The CDR3 totals 15 residues. Germline values: CDR1 WSHSY, CDR2 SAAADI. Trimming removed 3 bases from V and 0 bases from J, with 6 bases in between. For the CDR3, the DNA is TGCGCCAGCAGTGAATACGCCTCTGGGGCCAACGTCCTGACTTTC. Amino acids: CASSEYASGANVLTF.

This clonotype occurred a few times. A much larger clone differs from this one at a single base, so this may be a read error. The chain joins TRBV19 to TRBJ2-5; tentatively, D is TRBD2 (6 bases). With 3 bases removed from V and 11 bases from J, the gap between germline ends came to 13 bases. The CDR3 runs to 12 residues. Germline V lookup: CDR1 LNHDA, CDR2 SQIVND (reference sequence). The CDR3: CASSIGLRGQYF. As DNA, the CDR3 is TGTGCCAGTAGTATCGGTCTCCGGGGGCAGTACTTC.

The chain joins TRBV27 to TRBJ2-5, with D perhaps TRBD2 (5 bases). The DNA end is more similar to TRBJ2-7, so the J call may be wrong. The CDR3 is 12 residues long. From germline, CDR1 is MNHEY and CDR2 SMNVEV (reference sequence). CDR3 bases: TGTGCAGCTATGAGGGTAGGATACGAGCAGTACTTC. Amino acid sequence: CAAMRVGYEQYF.

This clonotype was seen ten or more times. This chain joins TRBV4-1 and TRBJ2-1; TRBD2 matches 8 bases. Germline CDR1 reads MGHRA; CDR2 reads YSYEKL. The V gene end was trimmed by 0 bases and the J gene end by 5 bases; junction bases not matched to a gene: 9. The CDR3 is 17 amino acids. The CDR3 region is CASSQDITRGAHNEQFF. As DNA, the CDR3 is TGCGCCAGCAGCCAAGATATCACGCGGGGGGCACACAATGAGCAGTTCTTC.

The table lists this clonotype with a few counts. The gene calls are TRBV20-1 and TRBJ1-2; tentative D call: TRBD1 (5 bases). Germline CDR1 and CDR2: DFQATT and SNEGSKA (reference sequence). The V end lost 1 base, the J end lost 4 bases, and 10 bases lay between the germline ends. This CDR3 contains 13 residues. For the CDR3, the DNA is TGCAGTGCTAGAGGACAGAGGATCTATGGCTACACCTTC. Amino acid sequence: CSARGQRIYGYTF.

The chain has TRBV7-2 and TRBJ2-2; 13 bases are a match to TRBD2. V gave up 5 bases and J gave up 4 bases; unmatched junction bases: 10. Germline assignment: CDR1 SGHTA and CDR2 FQGNSA. There are 18 residues in the CDR3. The CDR3 protein is CASSGATSGGRVTGELFF. The CDR3 region has the DNA TGTGCCAGCAGCGGGGCGACTAGCGGGGGGCGTGTCACCGGGGAGCTGTTTTTT. The whole variable domain, remainder taken from reference TRBV7-2 and TRBJ2-2, is GAGVSQSPSNKVTEKGKDVELRCDPISGHTALYWYRQSLGQGLEFLIYFQGNSAPDKSGLPSDRFSAERTGGSVSTLTIQRTQQEDSAVYLCASSGATSGGRVTGELFFGEGSRLTVL.

The chain employs TRBV2 and TRBJ1-2; the D is unclear. CDR1 is SNHLY and CDR2 is FYNNEI in the germline V gene. With 4 bases removed from V and 6 bases from J, the gap between germline ends came to 9 bases. The CDR3 is 12 amino acids. The CDR3 DNA follows: TGTGCCAGCAGTGGGACTGCGGATGGCTACACCTTC. Translating gives CASSGTADGYTF.

As to this clonotype: A clone one base away is much larger, so this may be a read error. The chain's CDR3 is CSAQTSSGGGKETQYF. In DNA form, the CDR3 reads TGCAGTGCTCAGACCTCTAGCGGGGGGGGAAAAGAGACCCAGTACTTC. V usage is TRBV20-1 and J usage is TRBJ2-5; TRBD2 agrees at 12 bases. V lost 5 bases to trimming and J lost 3 bases; unmatched junction nucleotides: 10. The germline V gene has CDR1 DFQATT and CDR2 SNEGSKA (reference sequence). This CDR3 is 16 amino acids long.

This clonotype appeared a few times. The chain joins TRBV2 to TRBJ2-6, with D tentatively TRBD2 (7 bases). Germline-derived CDR1 and CDR2 are SNHLY and FYNNEI. This CDR3 is 16 amino acids long. Trimming cost V 7 bases and J 3 bases, with 16 bases left between them. CDR3 DNA: TGTGCCAGCACCCGACGGGGGGCTAGTGGGGCCAACGTCCTGACTTTC. This encodes CASTRRGASGANVLTF.

The chain is built from TRBV7-3 and TRBJ1-2; 8 nucleotides line up with TRBD1. The CDR3 covers 18 residues. The J segment lost 1 base and the V segment lost 4 bases, leaving 14 bases of the junction unmatched. Germline V gives CDR1 SGHTA, CDR2 FQGTGA. This CDR3 is CASSSRQGIRRGNYGYTF. DNA for the CDR3: TGTGCCAGCAGCTCACGACAGGGGATAAGGAGGGGTAACTATGGCTACACCTTC.

There are a few counts of this clonotype. V gene TRBV6-6 combines with J gene TRBJ2-1, with TRBD2 matching 8 bases. The junction had 2 bases not matched to a gene; V was cut back by 4 bases and J by 0 bases. The CDR3 sequence is 15 residues long. Germline assignment: CDR1 MNHNY and CDR2 SVGAGI (reference sequence). In DNA, the CDR3 is TGTGCCAGCAGTTCGGGGGGGATCTCCTACAATGAGCAGTTCTTC. This codes for CASSSGGISYNEQFF.

The chain has TRBV6-2 or TRBV6-3 and TRBJ1-1, with D perhaps TRBD1 (5 bases). The germline gives CDR1 MNHEY, CDR2 SVGEGT. The CDR3 extends over 17 amino acids. V was pared by 2 bases and J by 0 bases, with 16 bases between. The CDR3 DNA follows: TGTGCCAGCAGTTACGGAAGTTGGGGACCGATGAACACTGAAGCTTTCTTT. Its protein is CASSYGSWGPMNTEAFF.

The gene calls are TRBV7-2 and TRBJ2-7, with 7 bases identical to TRBD1. The CDR3 is 14 residues long. From germline, CDR1 is SGHTA and CDR2 FQGNSA. V was pared by 3 bases and J by 3 bases, with 5 bases of the junction left unmatched. CDR3 sequence reads: CASSLTGQIYEQYF. The CDR3 region has the DNA TGTGCCAGCAGCTTGACGGGACAGATCTACGAGCAGTACTTC. The full variable domain, in which reference TRBV7-2 and TRBJ2-7 provide the parts outside the CDR3, is GAGVSQSPSNKVTEKGKDVELRCDPISGHTALYWYRQSLGQGLEFLIYFQGNSAPDKSGLPSDRFSAERTGGSVSTLTIQRTQQEDSAVYLCASSLTGQIYEQYFGPGTRLTVT.

To note about this clonotype: This may be a read error: a much more frequent sequence differs by one nucleotide. This sequence joins TRBV6-4 and TRBJ2-1; 8 positions agree with TRBD2. Germline V CDR1 and CDR2: MRHNA, SNTAGT. The length of the CDR3 is 15 residues. In DNA, the CDR3 is TGTGTCAGCAGTTGGCGGGGGGCCCTTAGGGATGAGCAGTTCTTC. It codes for CVSSWRGALRDEQFF.

V is TRBV27 and J is TRBJ2-6; no clear D. Per the germline V gene, CDR1 is MNHEY and CDR2 is SMNVEV (reference sequence). This CDR3 is built from 16 residues. V was trimmed by 3 bases and J by 2 bases, leaving 11 bases between them. In DNA form, the CDR3 reads TGTGCCAGCAGTTTTATTAAGGAAACTGGGGCCAACGTCCTGACTTTC. It specifies CASSFIKETGANVLTF.

This clonotype has more than one count but fewer than ten. The V and J genes are TRBV10-3 and TRBJ2-7, with 12 positions matching TRBD2. V gave up 0 bases and J gave up 7 bases; unmatched junction bases: 7. The V gene's germline CDR1 is ENHRY and CDR2 SYGVKD. This CDR3 has 16 residues. CDR3: CAISESLAGGSNEQYF. CDR3 sequence (DNA): TGTGCCATCAGTGAGTCGCTAGCGGGGGGGTCCAATGAGCAGTACTTC.

In its sample, this clonotype was seen a few times. This chain joins TRBV6-1 and TRBJ1-2; TRBD1 matches at 7 bases. CDR1 is MNHNS, CDR2 SASEGT, per germline. CDR3 length equals 14 residues. Trimming cost V 1 base and J 6 bases; bases outside gene matches: 5. CDR3 protein: CASSEGDSLHGYTF. CDR3 bases: TGTGCCAGCAGTGAAGGGGACAGCCTTCATGGCTACACCTTC.

This clonotype was counted between two and nine times. The chain recombines TRBV9 with TRBJ1-1; the match to TRBD1 covers 8 bases. The junction had 0 bases not matched to a gene; V was cut back by 2 bases and J by 3 bases. Looked up from germline, CDR1 is SGDLS and CDR2 is YYNGEE. This CDR3 spans 13 amino acids. The CDR3 spells CASSVRGHTEAFF. CDR3 DNA: TGTGCCAGCAGCGTCAGGGGGCACACTGAAGCTTTCTTT.

The sample holds many counts of this clonotype. The CDR3 region is CASTQTFREQYF. The CDR3 DNA follows: TGTGCCAGCACCCAGACCTTTAGGGAGCAGTACTTC. The chain has TRBV6-6 and TRBJ2-7; D not resolved. Germline lookup yields CDR1 MNHNY and CDR2 SVGAGI (reference sequence). The V end was cut by 7 bases, the J end by 7 bases, with 14 bases between. The CDR3 runs 12 residues.

The V and J genes are TRBV7-2 and TRBJ2-2; TRBD2 aligns across 11 bases. The CDR3 runs 16 residues. The ends lost 5 bases at V and 7 bases at J; junction bases unmatched: 9. Germline V gives CDR1 SGHTA, CDR2 FQGNSA. CDR3 in DNA: TGTGCCAGCAGCACACCGGGACTAGCGGCCGGCGGGGAGCTGTTTTTT. It is translated as CASSTPGLAAGGELFF.

This clonotype was seen only a few times. V is TRBV20-1 and J is TRBJ2-1, with D possibly matching TRBD1 (6 bases). The J call may be faulty, since TRBJ2-7 better matches the DNA end. Germline V gene data show CDR1 as DFQATT and CDR2 as SNEGSKA (reference sequence). The CDR3 is 14 residues long. CDR3 sequence reads: CSGGPGQAYNEQYF. The CDR3 DNA reads TGCAGTGGGGGCCCGGGACAAGCCTACAATGAGCAGTACTTC.

This clonotype was counted between two and nine times. The chain combines TRBV20-1 with TRBJ1-2, with D unclear. CDR1 is DFQATT and CDR2 is SNEGSKA in the germline V gene (reference sequence). Trimming took off 4 bases at V and 8 bases at J, with 14 bases between the two ends. The CDR3 sequence is 12 residues long. The CDR3 loop is CSATSPGDGYTF. Here the CDR3 DNA reads TGCAGTGCTACTTCTCCAGGAGACGGCTACACCTTC.

This clonotype was picked up one time. This sequence joins TRBV2 and TRBJ1-5, with a tentative D call TRBD1 (5 bases). The CDR3 sequence is 15 residues long. The V and J ends lost 3 bases and 2 bases respectively, with 11 bases between them. CDR1 and CDR2 (germline): SNHLY, FYNNEI. Written as DNA, the CDR3 is TGTGCCAGCAGTGAGGGGGGGATGGGCAATCAGCCCCAGCATTTT. This sequence encodes CASSEGGMGNQPQHF.

CDR3 sequence (DNA): TGTGCCAGCGGGACAGGCCGAGAGCAGTTCTTC. The encoded protein is CASGTGREQFF. The chain uses TRBV12-3 or TRBV12-4 and TRBJ2-1; 8 positions match TRBD1. Trimming at V came to 8 bases and at J to 10 bases, leaving 4 bases not matched to a gene. CDR3 length: 11 amino acids.

This clonotype has at least ten counts. The rearrangement uses TRBV4-3 and TRBJ2-1; 7 bases are a match to TRBD1. J lost 6 bases, V lost 0 bases, and 11 bases had no gene match. CDR3 size: 17 residues. The germline V gene has CDR1 LGHNA and CDR2 YSLEER. This CDR3 is CASSQDLETGSPNEQFF. The CDR3 DNA reads as TGCGCCAGCAGCCAAGATCTAGAGACAGGGAGCCCCAATGAGCAGTTCTTC.

The chain joins TRBV4-1 to TRBJ2-1; no firm D call. Germline CDR1 MGHRA, CDR2 YSYEKL. The CDR3 is made up of 12 amino acids. V was trimmed by 3 bases and J by 8 bases, leaving 8 bases between them. Here the CDR3 reads CASSHDGDEQFF. The CDR3 DNA is TGCGCCAGCAGCCATGACGGAGATGAGCAGTTCTTC.

This chain uses TRBV13 with TRBJ2-7, with 9 bases identical to TRBD1. Trimming at V came to 0 bases and at J to 5 bases, leaving 11 bases not matched to a gene. This CDR3 region has 17 residues. The germline V gene encodes CDR1 PRHDT and CDR2 FYEKMQ (reference sequence). DNA of the CDR3: TGTGCCAGCAGCTTAGGCCGAGGAGGACAGGGGTCGAACGAGCAGTACTTC. The encoded protein is CASSLGRGGQGSNEQYF.

Of note for this clonotype: Being one base from a much bigger clone, this may be a read error. The V and J genes are TRBV20-1 and TRBJ2-1; D gene ambiguous. The end of the DNA is better explained by TRBJ2-7, so the J call may be wrong. The CDR3 loop spans 12 amino acids. Per germline, CDR1 DFQATT and CDR2 SNEGSKA (reference sequence). The CDR3 spells CSARSVDAEQYF. For the CDR3, the DNA is TGCAGTGCTAGATCCGTAGACGCTGAGCAGTACTTC.